One sample yielded the 15 T cell receptor beta chains listed below, sequenced in a study of blood T cell repertoires in COVID-19 (dated by TCRdb to about 2020). Receptor amplification or capture employed the immunoSEQ multiplex PCR assay. Not all clones reach the TCRdb copy of this immuneACCESS table, which keeps in-frame sequences only. Checked studies attribute under half of the gap to unresolved V genes and leave the rest unexplained. This sample gives around 120,000 clones in total; 60% to 85% of them show up just once. The ten biggest clones cover 2% to 2.5% of the sample. The sample taken for sequencing was peripheral blood. The receptors originated from a man between 65 and 80 years old with acute or convalescent COVID-19.

The J gene is TRBJ1-1, the V gene TRBV9; D might be TRBD1 (5 bases). Trimming took off 4 bases at V and 5 bases at J, with 12 bases between the two ends. The CDR3 contains 13 residues. The germline CDR1 and CDR2 sequences are SGDLS and YYNGEE. The CDR3 sequence is CASSSGRGTEAFF. The DNA for the CDR3 is TGTGCCAGCAGCTCGGGACGGGGGACTGAAGCTTTCTTT. The full variable domain, completed using reference TRBV9 and TRBJ1-1, is DSGVTQTPKHLITATGQRVTLRCSPRSGDLSVYWYQQSLDQGLQFLIQYYNGEERAKGNILERFSAQQFPDLHSELNLSSLELGDSALYFCASSSGRGTEAFFGQGTRLTVV.

The chain combines TRBV7-2 with TRBJ1-2; D remains unclear. V shed 5 bases and J shed 4 bases, with 17 bases lying between them. In germline, CDR1 is SGHTA, CDR2 FQGNSA. The CDR3 length is 15 residues. The CDR3 loop reads CASSLNPSPPYGYTF. DNA for the CDR3: TGTGCCAGCAGCCTTAACCCGAGCCCTCCCTATGGCTACACCTTC.

The DNA of the CDR3 is TGTGCCAGCAGCGTAGAGACAGCTGGAAACACCATATATTTT. Its translation: CASSVETAGNTIYF. The chain employs TRBV9 and TRBJ1-3, with D perhaps TRBD1 (5 bases). The CDR3 runs 14 residues. CDR1 is SGDLS and CDR2 is YYNGEE in the germline V gene. V gave up 0 bases and J gave up 2 bases, with 6 bases separating them.

The V gene is TRBV30, the J gene TRBJ1-1, with D possibly matching TRBD1 (5 bases). Trimming removed 2 bases from V and 4 bases from J, with 8 bases in between. Germline CDR1 reads GTSNPN; CDR2 reads SVGIG (reference sequence). The CDR3 covers 12 residues. The CDR3 protein is CAWSPGGTEAFF. The DNA of the CDR3 is TGTGCCTGGAGTCCCGGGGGCACTGAAGCTTTCTTT.

The gene calls are TRBV15 and TRBJ1-2; 7 nucleotides agree with TRBD1. After removal of 1 base from V and 7 bases from J, the junction contained 6 bases not matched to a gene. CDR1 is LNHNV, CDR2 YYDKDF, per germline (reference sequence). The CDR3 loop spans 14 amino acids. The CDR3 loop is CATSRGGGAGGYTF. CDR3 bases: TGTGCCACCAGCAGAGGAGGGGGCGCGGGTGGCTACACCTTC.

The chain combines TRBV7-9 with TRBJ1-2, with D maybe TRBD1 (5 bases). Germline V CDR1 and CDR2: SEHNR, FQNEAQ (reference sequence). V shed 5 bases and J shed 3 bases, with 19 bases lying between them. The CDR3 sequence is 16 residues long. CDR3 region: CASSPLGWGEDYGYTF. The CDR3 coding sequence is TGTGCCAGCAGCCCTCTAGGGTGGGGGGAGGACTATGGCTACACCTTC.

The chain combines TRBV5-1 with TRBJ1-1, with a tentative D call TRBD1 (5 bases). The germline V and J ends were trimmed by 2 bases and 0 bases, with 11 bases remaining between them. The CDR3 extends over 15 amino acids. Per the germline V gene, CDR1 is SGHRS and CDR2 is YFSETQ. CDR3 sequence (DNA): TGCGCCAGCAGCTTACAGGTGAGCATGAACACTGAAGCTTTCTTT. This codes for CASSLQVSMNTEAFF. The full variable domain, rest sourced from reference TRBV5-1 and TRBJ1-1, is KAGVTQTPRYLIKTRGQQVTLSCSPISGHRSVSWYQQTPGQGLQFLFEYFSETQRNKGNFPGRFSGRQFSNSRSEMNVSTLELGDSALYLCASSLQVSMNTEAFFGQGTRLTVV.

Only a few counts were recorded for this clone. The chain couples TRBV7-2 to TRBJ2-1, with D possibly being TRBD1 (5 bases). V was trimmed by 7 bases and J by 4 bases, leaving 11 bases between them. CDR3 size: 13 residues. In germline, CDR1 is SGHTA, CDR2 FQGNSA. CDR3 bases: TGTGCCAGCAACGTTGACAGTTACAATGAGCAGTTCTTC. It codes for CASNVDSYNEQFF.

The V call is TRBV6-2 or TRBV6-3, the J call TRBJ1-3; D is undetermined. The CDR3 has 16 amino acids. Trimming took 2 bases from V and 0 from J, leaving 11 bases between them. CDR1 and CDR2 from the germline V gene are MNHEY and SVGEGT. The CDR3 DNA sequence: TGTGCCAGCAGTTACCCCTGGGCCTCCTCTGGAAACACCATATATTTT. It translates to CASSYPWASSGNTIYF.

This chain connects TRBV3-1 (or the pseudogene TRBV3-2) to TRBJ2-3; TRBD2 aligns across 12 bases. The CDR3 runs 16 residues. Unmatched junction bases numbered 5, after V lost 6 bases and J lost 1 base. Germline V gives CDR1 LGHDT, CDR2 YNNKEL (reference sequence). The chain's CDR3 is CASRRRLAGGTDTQYF. CDR3 nucleotides: TGTGCCAGCAGACGAAGACTAGCGGGGGGCACAGATACGCAGTATTTT.

The chain employs TRBV18 and TRBJ1-5, with D possibly TRBD1 on 5 matching bases. The CDR3 consists of 15 residues. CDR1 is KGHSH, CDR2 LQKENI, per germline. V shed 6 bases and J shed 6 bases, with 18 bases lying between them. CDR3 in DNA: TGTGCCAGCTCCGACTCGCGGGGGACCCTTCAGCCCCAGCATTTT. It translates to CASSDSRGTLQPQHF. The full variable domain, rest sourced from reference TRBV18 and TRBJ1-5, is NAGVMQNPRHLVRRRGQEARLRCSPMKGHSHVYWYRQLPEEGLKFMVYLQKENIIDESGMPKERFSAEFPKEGPSILRIQQVVRGDSAAYFCASSDSRGTLQPQHFGDGTRLSIL.

This clone was seen more than once but under ten times. The gene calls are TRBV5-1 and TRBJ1-4, with 8 bases aligning to TRBD1. This CDR3 has 14 amino acids. V gave up 2 bases and J gave up 6 bases; unmatched junction bases: 3. Germline lookup yields CDR1 SGHRS and CDR2 YFSETQ. DNA of the CDR3: TGCGCCAGCAGCTTTCTACAGGGGGATGAAAAACTGTTTTTT. Its protein product is CASSFLQGDEKLFF.

The CDR3: CASRRTGAGNTIYF. The CDR3 nucleotides read TGTGCCAGTAGGAGGACAGGAGCTGGAAACACCATATATTTT. V is TRBV19 and J is TRBJ1-3; 7 bases fit TRBD1. Trimming at V came to 6 bases and at J to 2 bases, leaving 4 bases not matched to a gene. Germline V gene sequence: CDR1 LNHDA, CDR2 SQIVND (reference sequence). This CDR3 has 14 residues.

The V and J genes are TRBV10-2 and TRBJ1-2; 7 nucleotides match TRBD1. The CDR3 totals 14 residues. Looked up from germline, CDR1 is WSHSY and CDR2 is SAAADI. Germline trimming cut 6 bases from V and 7 bases from J; bases unmatched to any gene: 11. DNA of the CDR3: TGCGCCAGCAGCCCTTTGACAGGGAAGTCTGGCTACACCTTC. Protein product: CASSPLTGKSGYTF.

The V call is TRBV7-8, the J call TRBJ1-1, with no clear D. The V gene lost 5 bases and the J gene lost 11 bases, with 15 bases spanning the gap. The V gene's germline CDR1 is SGHVS and CDR2 FQNEAQ. The CDR3 spans 12 residues. CDR3 in amino acids: CASSPMGSRAFF. The CDR3, as DNA: TGTGCCAGCAGCCCAATGGGCTCTCGGGCTTTCTTT.